Each of the 10 T cell receptor beta chains below was sequenced from the same sample in a study of blood T cell repertoires in COVID-19. Profiled with immunoSEQ multiplex PCR; TCRdb holds only in-frame clones, not every one. The table lists hundreds of thousands of clones, over 75% of them singletons. The sample was PBMCs or T cells enriched from blood (not recorded which). The receptor source for this set is a man aged 18 to 35 who had recovered from COVID-19.

The chain carries TRBV11-2 and TRBJ2-1; 9 bases fit TRBD2. Germline loops: CDR1 SGHAT, CDR2 FQNNGV. CDR3 length equals 17 residues. Trimming took 3 bases from V and 0 from J; bases not matched to a gene: 6. CDR3 nucleotide sequence: TGTGCCAGCAGCTTCCTAGCGGGAACGAGCTCCTACAATGAGCAGTTCTTC. This codes for CASSFLAGTSSYNEQFF.

In this sample, this clone turned up a few times. J is TRBJ2-7 and V is TRBV10-3; D is possibly TRBD2 (5 bases). Deletions cut 0 bases from V and 6 bases from J, with 6 bases between. CDR3 length: 12 amino acids. The V gene's germline CDR1 is ENHRY and CDR2 SYGVKD. The CDR3 nucleotides read TGTGCCATCAGTGAGTCCGCGGGCGAGCAGTACTTC. This sequence encodes CAISESAGEQYF.

This clone has a single count. The chain carries TRBV7-6 and TRBJ2-1; 16 bases fit TRBD2. CDR1 is SGHVS and CDR2 is FNYEAQ in the germline V gene. The junction had 14 bases not matched to a gene; V was cut back by 5 bases and J by 4 bases. The CDR3 sequence is 20 residues long. The CDR3 loop is CASSQTPGTSGRARYNEQFF. CDR3 nucleotide sequence: TGTGCCAGCAGCCAAACTCCCGGGACTAGCGGGAGGGCCCGTTACAATGAGCAGTTCTTC.

This clone was counted a few times. This chain connects TRBV5-1 to TRBJ2-5, with 7 bases identical to TRBD1. This CDR3 region has 15 residues. V lost 3 bases, J lost 2 bases, and 7 bases stayed unmatched. CDR1 SGHRS and CDR2 YFSETQ come from the germline V gene. The CDR3 region has the DNA TGCGCCAGCAGCTCCCAGGACAGGACACAAGAGACCCAGTACTTC. Translation gives CASSSQDRTQETQYF.

The chain combines TRBV3-1 (or the pseudogene TRBV3-2) with TRBJ2-3; TRBD1 is a possible D gene (5 bases). The CDR3 is 15 amino acids. CDR1 is LGHDT and CDR2 is YNNKEL in the germline V gene (reference sequence). The germline V and J ends were trimmed by 4 bases and 4 bases, with 15 bases remaining between them. CDR3 sequence: CASSPGRGWSDTQYF. As DNA, the CDR3 is TGTGCCAGCAGCCCCGGAAGGGGCTGGTCAGATACGCAGTATTTT.

The chain couples TRBV5-1 to TRBJ2-3; TRBD1 agrees at 7 bases. This CDR3 comprises 14 residues. Germline V gives CDR1 SGHRS, CDR2 YFSETQ. V shed 6 bases and J 1 base; nucleotides not matched to a gene: 5. The CDR3: CASTPGQGTDTQYF. CDR3 sequence (DNA): TGCGCCAGCACTCCTGGACAGGGCACAGATACGCAGTATTTT.

The chain uses TRBV28 and TRBJ2-7, with D perhaps matching TRBD1 (6 bases). This CDR3 region has 15 residues. The V end lost 5 bases, the J end lost 0 bases, and 14 bases lay between the germline ends. The germline gives CDR1 MDHEN, CDR2 SYDVKM. The CDR3 DNA reads TGTGCCAGCAGTATGACAGGAAAAGACTCCTACGAGCAGTACTTC. It translates to CASSMTGKDSYEQYF. Together with reference TRBV28 and TRBJ2-7, the CDR3 gives the full variable domain: DVKVTQSSRYLVKRTGEKVFLECVQDMDHENMFWYRQDPGLGLRLIYFSYDVKMKEKGDIPEGYSVSREKKERFSLILESASTNQTSMYLCASSMTGKDSYEQYFGPGTRLTVT.

J is TRBJ2-5 and V is TRBV5-1; 13 nucleotides agree with TRBD2. This CDR3 is 16 amino acids long. V lost 3 bases, J lost 2 bases, and 4 bases stayed unmatched. The germline CDR1 and CDR2 sequences are SGHRS and YFSETQ. CDR3 sequence: CASSSGTSGKQETQYF. The CDR3 nucleotides are TGCGCCAGCAGCTCTGGGACTAGCGGGAAACAAGAGACCCAGTACTTC.

V and J are TRBV2 and TRBJ2-4, with D possibly matching TRBD2 (7 bases). V was clipped by 7 bases and J by 3 bases, with 16 bases between them. This CDR3 comprises 15 residues. CDR1 SNHLY and CDR2 FYNNEI come from the germline V gene. CDR3 DNA: TGTGCCAGCATGTCTGGGGGGGCAGGCAAAAACATTCAGTACTTC. Encoded protein: CASMSGGAGKNIQYF.

This sequence joins TRBV5-1 and TRBJ1-6; TRBD1 aligns across 7 bases. Germline V gene data show CDR1 as SGHRS and CDR2 as YFSETQ. The CDR3 has 13 residues. V was pared by 4 bases and J by 10 bases, with 5 bases of the junction left unmatched. Here the CDR3 reads CASSLRDSSPLHF. DNA of the CDR3: TGCGCCAGCAGCCTCCGGGACAGCTCACCCCTCCACTTT.